The source of this TCR beta chain is a study of blood T cell repertoires in COVID-19. Study as a whole: Researchers got acute and convalescent COVID-19 samples from the United States, Italy and Spain. T cells, B-cell-depleted T cells, or PBMCs supplied cDNA or gDNA.

In the study's own analysis: Researchers report that nucleated cell counts were estimated from reference gene primer amplification. Here immunoSEQ multiplex PCR was the method, and the copy in TCRdb shows in-frame clones only, minus some. D and trimming come from the DNA, and the V and J calls and clone size come from that table. The data hold around 260,000 clones, with about nine tenths observed a single time. J lost 7 bases, V lost 5 bases, and 9 bases had no gene match. Germline assignment: CDR1 MNHEY and CDR2 SVGAGI. The CDR3 runs 15 residues. This chain joins TRBV6-5 and TRBJ2-7; the match to TRBD2 covers 12 bases. The sample was peripheral blood. The origin of this receptor is a woman aged 25 to 39 with active or convalescent COVID-19. For the CDR3, the DNA is TGTGCCAGCAGTACCCCTAGCGGGGGGGCTGGGGAGCAGTACTTC. It specifies CASSTPSGGAGEQYF.